The 21 T cell receptor beta chains below all came from one sample that was sequenced in a study of beta chain features in type 1 diabetes. What was sequenced were expressed TCRB transcripts, since all of the isolated RNA had been reverse transcribed. Produced via immunoSEQ multiplex PCR; TCRdb's table is partial and in-frame only. The data show 360,000 or so clones, around a fifth seen once. Sequencing was performed on naive CD4+ T cells from blood. The source is a woman aged 18-29 years in good health.

This clone was seen a few times. The chain joins TRBV19 to TRBJ1-5, with 10 bases lining up with TRBD1. The CDR3 runs to 15 residues. J gave up 3 bases and V 6 bases, and 5 bases lay outside the gene matches. Germline V gives CDR1 LNHDA, CDR2 SQIVND (reference sequence). The CDR3 protein is CASRRQGATNQPQHF. Here the CDR3 DNA reads TGTGCCAGTAGGAGACAGGGGGCTACCAATCAGCCCCAGCATTTT.

This sequence joins TRBV30 and TRBJ1-5; possible D gene TRBD1, 6 bases. The CDR3 consists of 13 residues. The V end was cut by 2 bases, the J end by 2 bases, with 7 bases between. Germline values: CDR1 GTSNPN, CDR2 SVGIG (reference sequence). CDR3 DNA: TGTGCCTGGAGTTACAGGGGCAATCAGCCCCAGCATTTT. The encoded protein is CAWSYRGNQPQHF.

This chain joins TRBV4-1 and TRBJ2-1; 11 bases agree with TRBD2. The trim removed 1 base at V and 5 bases at J, leaving 13 bases unmatched. Germline V gene lookup returns CDR1 MGHRA and CDR2 YSYEKL. The CDR3 runs to 19 residues. CDR3 sequence reads: CASSQAALAGVSRDNEQFF. CDR3 sequence (DNA): TGCGCCAGCAGCCAAGCGGCACTAGCGGGAGTCTCCCGGGACAATGAGCAGTTCTTC.

The chain has TRBV30 and TRBJ2-7; a possible D gene is TRBD1 (5 bases). Trimming stripped 3 bases from V and 8 bases from J, with 11 bases between. CDR1 and CDR2 from the germline V gene are GTSNPN and SVGIG (reference sequence). This CDR3 contains 11 residues. CDR3 region: CAWRPRDKQYF. In DNA, the CDR3 is TGTGCCTGGAGACCCAGGGATAAGCAGTACTTC.

In DNA form, the CDR3 reads TGTGCCAGCAGGAGGGACTACCGACAAGAGACCCAGTACTTC. Amino acids: CASRRDYRQETQYF. The V and J genes are TRBV6-5 and TRBJ2-5, with 7 bases fitting TRBD2. J was trimmed by 2 bases and V by 6 bases; bases with no gene match: 6. CDR1 and CDR2 from the germline V gene are MNHEY and SVGAGI. The CDR3 runs to 14 residues.

The CDR3 DNA sequence: TGTGCCAGCAGCTTAGTGGGAGGGAAGGTCGGTGAGCAGTTCTTC. It encodes CASSLVGGKVGEQFF. The chain employs TRBV11-2 and TRBJ2-1; 7 bases fit TRBD2. Trimming at V came to 1 base and at J to 9 bases, leaving 9 bases not matched to a gene. The CDR3 totals 15 residues. In germline, CDR1 is SGHAT, CDR2 FQNNGV.

The chain is built from TRBV19 and TRBJ1-2; 7 positions match TRBD1. In germline, CDR1 is LNHDA, CDR2 SQIVND (reference sequence). This CDR3 has 14 residues. The V gene end was trimmed by 7 bases and the J gene end by 5 bases; junction bases not matched to a gene: 10. The CDR3 sequence is CASNEGGARYGYTF. Written as DNA, the CDR3 is TGTGCCAGTAACGAAGGGGGCGCGAGGTATGGCTACACCTTC.

This clone was counted between two and nine times. This chain connects TRBV5-1 to TRBJ2-4, with a tentative D call TRBD2 (5 bases). The germline V gene has CDR1 SGHRS and CDR2 YFSETQ. V was pared by 0 bases and J by 8 bases, with 18 bases between. The CDR3 contains 16 residues. CDR3 DNA: TGCGCCAGCAGCTTGGCCGTATCTCTAGCCACCGACATTCAGTACTTC. Protein sequence: CASSLAVSLATDIQYF.

This clone was detected only a few times. The rearrangement uses TRBV4-1 and TRBJ2-5; maybe TRBD2 (5 bases). Germline-derived CDR1 and CDR2 are MGHRA and YSYEKL. Trimming left V 6 bases short and J 5 bases short, with 13 bases between. The CDR3 length is 13 residues. CDR3 DNA: TGCGCCAGCAGTCCAACTAGTTTGGAGACCCAGTACTTC. Translating it yields CASSPTSLETQYF.

The gene calls are TRBV14 and TRBJ1-6; perhaps TRBD1 as D (6 bases). CDR1 SGHDN and CDR2 FVKESK come from the germline V gene. The CDR3 runs 15 residues. The ends were cut back, 1 base at V and 7 bases at J, with 11 bases in the middle. In DNA, the CDR3 is TGTGCCAGCAGCCAAGGGACAGTCCTCAATTCACCCCTCCACTTT. Its translation: CASSQGTVLNSPLHF.

The chain links TRBV5-1 to TRBJ2-7, with TRBD2 matching 10 bases. With V trimmed by 4 bases and J by 3 bases, 7 bases remained unmatched. Germline V gene data show CDR1 as SGHRS and CDR2 as YFSETQ. The CDR3 contains 15 residues. DNA of the CDR3: TGCGCCAGCAGCACGGGACTAGCGAGTGTCTACGAGCAGTACTTC. It encodes CASSTGLASVYEQYF.

The chain employs TRBV10-3 and TRBJ1-1; 11 bases match TRBD1. Germline CDR1 reads ENHRY; CDR2 reads SYGVKD. CDR3 length equals 13 residues. Trimming at V came to 5 bases and at J to 5 bases, leaving 1 base not matched to a gene. CDR3: CAISWDRGTEAFF. The CDR3, as DNA: TGTGCCATCAGTTGGGACAGGGGGACTGAAGCTTTCTTT.

The chain employs TRBV2 and TRBJ2-3, with 9 bases identical to TRBD2. This CDR3 is built from 15 residues. After removal of 7 bases from V and 2 bases from J, the junction contained 7 bases not matched to a gene. The germline CDR1 and CDR2 sequences are SNHLY and FYNNEI. CDR3 sequence reads: CASKGASGTTDTQYF. In DNA form, the CDR3 reads TGTGCCAGCAAGGGAGCTAGCGGGACCACAGATACGCAGTATTTT.

The chain links TRBV7-2 to TRBJ1-1; D is perhaps TRBD1 (5 bases). The CDR3 is 13 residues long. Trimming left V 4 bases short and J 1 base short, with 7 bases between. Germline V CDR1 and CDR2: SGHTA, FQGNSA. The CDR3 sequence is CASSYTGNTEAFF. CDR3 DNA: TGTGCCAGCAGCTACACAGGGAACACTGAAGCTTTCTTT. Supplemented by reference TRBV7-2 and TRBJ1-1, the full variable domain reads GAGVSQSPSNKVTEKGKDVELRCDPISGHTALYWYRQSLGQGLEFLIYFQGNSAPDKSGLPSDRFSAERTGGSVSTLTIQRTQQEDSAVYLCASSYTGNTEAFFGQGTRLTVV.

This clone was detected a few times. The chain recombines TRBV27 with TRBJ2-1; 8 bases map to TRBD2. The germline CDR1 and CDR2 sequences are MNHEY and SMNVEV (reference sequence). This CDR3 comprises 15 residues. The ends lost 3 bases at V and 3 bases at J; junction bases unmatched: 4. DNA for the CDR3: TGTGCCAGCAGTTTTGGGACTAGTAGCTACAATGAGCAGTTCTTC. Its translation is CASSFGTSSYNEQFF.

Comment on this clone: In the same sample, other DNA sequences code for this CDR3. CDR3: CAWRGLAGIETQYF. For the CDR3, the DNA is TGTGCCTGGAGAGGACTAGCGGGGATAGAGACCCAGTACTTC. The chain couples TRBV30 to TRBJ2-5, with 12 positions matching TRBD2. The CDR3 totals 14 residues. Germline-derived CDR1 and CDR2 are GTSNPN and SVGIG (reference sequence). V trimming: 3 bases; J trimming: 4 bases; junction bases outside the gene matches: 3. The whole variable domain, filled in from reference TRBV30 and TRBJ2-5, reads SQTIHQWPATLVQPVGSPLSLECTVEGTSNPNLYWYRQAAGRGLQLLFYSVGIGQISSEVPQNLSASRPQDRQFILSSKKLLLSDSGFYLCAWRGLAGIETQYFGPGTRLLVL.

V gene TRBV30 combines with J gene TRBJ2-1, with TRBD2 as a possible D gene (6 bases). This CDR3 region has 13 residues. V was trimmed by 4 bases and J by 2 bases, leaving 9 bases between them. Germline values: CDR1 GTSNPN, CDR2 SVGIG (reference sequence). The CDR3 DNA follows: TGTGCCTGGACCGGGAGTACCTACAATGAGCAGTTCTTC. Residues: CAWTGSTYNEQFF.

The chain couples TRBV7-2 to TRBJ1-5, with 8 bases matching TRBD1. Germline CDR1 reads SGHTA; CDR2 reads FQGNSA. The V and J ends lost 5 bases and 9 bases, in that order; junction bases with no gene match: 9. This CDR3 has 14 amino acids. The CDR3 bases are TGTGCCAGCAGCCTTGGGACAGGCGAGTGGCCCCAGCATTTT. It translates to CASSLGTGEWPQHF.

J is TRBJ1-1 and V is TRBV7-9; weak D call: TRBD1 (6 bases). Germline V gene sequence: CDR1 SEHNR, CDR2 FQNEAQ (reference sequence). The CDR3 consists of 15 residues. V was cut by 2 bases and J by 5 bases, with 15 bases left in between. The DNA for the CDR3 is TGTGCCAGCAGCTTAAGAGTGGGCCAGGGGACTGAAGCTTTCTTT. Translated: CASSLRVGQGTEAFF. The whole variable domain, filled in from reference TRBV7-9 and TRBJ1-1, reads DTGVSQNPRHKITKRGQNVTFRCDPISEHNRLYWYRQTLGQGPEFLTYFQNEAQLEKSRLLSDRFSAERPKGSFSTLEIQRTEQGDSAMYLCASSLRVGQGTEAFFGQGTRLTVV.

The chain has TRBV5-8 and TRBJ2-1; 8 bases map to TRBD2. V dropped 0 bases and J dropped 5; count of bases not matched to a gene: 4. CDR1 and CDR2 from the germline V gene are SGHTS and YDEGEE. The CDR3 contains 15 residues. DNA for the CDR3: TGTGCCAGCAGCTTGGGACTAGCGTGGGACAATGAGCAGTTCTTC. Translated: CASSLGLAWDNEQFF.

This clone has a handful of counts. The chain recombines TRBV7-2 with TRBJ2-6; no clear D. The CDR3 consists of 15 residues. Deletions cut 1 base from V and 0 bases from J, with 4 bases between. The germline V gene has CDR1 SGHTA and CDR2 FQGNSA. Here the CDR3 DNA reads TGTGCCAGCAGCTTAGGGAGCTCTGGGGCCAACGTCCTGACTTTC. Translation gives CASSLGSSGANVLTF.